The 20 T cell receptor beta chains given below trace back to one sample, sequenced in a study of cytomegalovirus exposure and HLA in healthy donors. TCRdb keeps only in-frame clones here, not all; method: immunoSEQ multiplex PCR. This table holds approximately 280,000 clones, around nine tenths found once. The source material was PBMCs. These receptors originate from a woman aged 18-29 years in good health and CMV-seronegative.

V gene TRBV25-1 combines with J gene TRBJ1-1; D remains ambiguous. V was clipped by 4 bases and J by 2 bases, with 8 bases between them. The germline V gene has CDR1 MGHDK and CDR2 SYGVNS. The CDR3 length is 13 residues. The CDR3 loop reads CASSATRNTEAFF. The CDR3 nucleotides are TGTGCCAGCAGTGCCACGCGAAACACTGAAGCTTTCTTT.

DNA of the CDR3: TGTGCCAGCAGCTTCTGGCCTGGGGAGAACTACGAGCAGTACTTC. It is translated as CASSFWPGENYEQYF. The rearrangement links TRBV7-2 to TRBJ2-7; perhaps TRBD2 as D (5 bases). The CDR3 totals 15 residues. V lost 3 bases to trimming and J lost 3 bases, with 15 bases between them. Germline V lookup: CDR1 SGHTA, CDR2 FQGNSA. The variable domain in full, completed from reference TRBV7-2 and TRBJ2-7, reads GAGVSQSPSNKVTEKGKDVELRCDPISGHTALYWYRQSLGQGLEFLIYFQGNSAPDKSGLPSDRFSAERTGGSVSTLTIQRTQQEDSAVYLCASSFWPGENYEQYFGPGTRLTVT.

The CDR3 region has the DNA TGTGCCAGCAGCTTAGATGGAGCAATTAACACTGAAGCTTTCTTT. It encodes CASSLDGAINTEAFF. The chain uses TRBV7-2 and TRBJ1-1; D not resolved. CDR3 length: 15 residues. Per the germline V gene, CDR1 is SGHTA and CDR2 is FQGNSA. V was clipped by 1 base and J by 2 bases, with 11 bases between them.

This rearrangement joins TRBV28 to TRBJ2-1, with D unclear. Germline V lookup: CDR1 MDHEN, CDR2 SYDVKM. Trimming stripped 0 bases from V and 10 bases from J, with 13 bases between. The CDR3 runs 14 residues. The CDR3 coding sequence is TGTGCCAGCAGTTTATGGCCCACCGCGCCGGAGCAGTTCTTC. Protein sequence: CASSLWPTAPEQFF.

The V and J genes are TRBV5-5 and TRBJ1-5, with D perhaps TRBD1 (5 bases). Trimming removed 3 bases at V and 3 bases at J, with 16 bases between. CDR3 size: 16 residues. CDR1 is SGHKS and CDR2 is YYEKEE in the germline V gene (reference sequence). CDR3 amino acids: CASSSQVTGLNQPQHF. CDR3 nucleotides: TGTGCCAGCAGCTCACAGGTTACAGGTCTCAATCAGCCCCAGCATTTT.

The rearrangement joins TRBV4-2 to TRBJ1-4, with D tentatively TRBD1 (5 bases). Germline CDR1 and CDR2: LGHNA and YNFKEQ. The CDR3 sequence is 15 residues long. Trimming shortened V by 0 bases and J by 1 base, and 6 bases separated the two germline ends. This chain's CDR3 is CASSQEGGTNEKLFF. CDR3 coding DNA: TGTGCCAGCAGCCAAGAGGGGGGAACTAATGAAAAACTGTTTTTT.

The gene calls are TRBV30 and TRBJ2-7, with TRBD2 matching over 11 bases. The CDR3 contains 15 residues. CDR1 and CDR2 from the germline V gene are GTSNPN and SVGIG (reference sequence). V shed 5 bases, J shed 5 bases, and the junction held 11 bases outside the gene matches. CDR3 amino acids: CAWGPVFSGRDEQYF. CDR3 bases: TGTGCCTGGGGCCCCGTTTTTAGCGGGAGGGACGAGCAGTACTTC.

This rearrangement joins TRBV9 to TRBJ2-7; a weak D match, TRBD1 (5 bases). V dropped 0 bases and J dropped 2 bases, with 21 bases sitting between them. The CDR3 is 18 residues long. Looked up from germline, CDR1 is SGDLS and CDR2 is YYNGEE. The CDR3 spells CASSVAPDSPGTPYEQYF. DNA of the CDR3: TGTGCCAGCAGCGTAGCTCCAGACAGTCCCGGTACCCCCTACGAGCAGTACTTC.

V and J are TRBV5-1 and TRBJ2-7, with 7 positions matching TRBD1. The V segment lost 4 bases and the J segment 0 bases; nucleotides outside the gene matches: 7. The V gene's germline CDR1 is SGHRS and CDR2 YFSETQ. This CDR3 has 15 amino acids. The CDR3 bases are TGCGCCAGCAGCCCGCGACAGGGAAGCTCCTACGAGCAGTACTTC. Its translation is CASSPRQGSSYEQYF.

The rearrangement uses TRBV7-9 and TRBJ2-1; the match to TRBD1 covers 7 bases. CDR3 size: 14 residues. V lost 1 base, J lost 9 bases, and 6 bases stayed unmatched. Looked up from germline, CDR1 is SEHNR and CDR2 is FQNEAQ (reference sequence). Here the CDR3 reads CASSLVPDRAEQFF. The CDR3 coding sequence is TGTGCCAGCAGCTTAGTGCCCGACAGGGCTGAGCAGTTCTTC.

The chain is built from TRBV6-5 and TRBJ1-2; 7 bases line up with TRBD1. The germline CDR1 and CDR2 sequences are MNHEY and SVGAGI. V shed 6 bases, J shed 4 bases, and the junction held 8 bases outside the gene matches. CDR3 length: 14 amino acids. The CDR3 protein is CASSQAQGSYGYTF. CDR3 in DNA: TGTGCCAGCAGCCAAGCACAGGGGTCCTATGGCTACACCTTC.

This clone was seen a handful of times. The chain joins TRBV5-1 to TRBJ1-2; maybe TRBD1 (5 bases). The germline gives CDR1 SGHRS, CDR2 YFSETQ. Trimming stripped 5 bases from V and 0 bases from J, with 20 bases between. The CDR3 has 17 amino acids. The DNA for the CDR3 is TGCGCCAGCAGGTTATTACGGTGGGACTTGGCTAACTATGGCTACACCTTC. Translating gives CASRLLRWDLANYGYTF.

The chain employs TRBV15 and TRBJ1-4; maybe TRBD1 (6 bases). V lost 1 base and J lost 5, with 11 bases in between. The CDR3 is 15 residues long. The V gene's germline CDR1 is LNHNV and CDR2 YYDKDF (reference sequence). The chain's CDR3 is CATSRVAGANEKLFF. CDR3 in DNA: TGTGCCACCAGCAGAGTGGCAGGGGCCAATGAAAAACTGTTTTTT.

The chain uses TRBV7-6 and TRBJ2-6; 9 bases are shared with TRBD1. CDR3 length: 19 amino acids. Per the germline V gene, CDR1 is SGHVS and CDR2 is FNYEAQ. The trim removed 4 bases at V and 2 bases at J, leaving 12 bases unmatched. The CDR3 sequence: CASSSGRDRVTTGANVLTF. Here the CDR3 DNA reads TGTGCCAGCAGCTCCGGGCGGGACAGGGTAACAACTGGGGCCAACGTCCTGACTTTC.

The chain carries TRBV6-5 and TRBJ2-2, with 7 positions matching TRBD1. The CDR3 has 15 residues. With V trimmed by 0 bases and J by 5 bases, 3 bases remained unmatched. Germline CDR1 and CDR2: MNHEY and SVGAGI. CDR3 sequence (DNA): TGTGCCAGCAGTTACTCGATGACAGGGACCGGGGAGCTGTTTTTT. Its protein is CASSYSMTGTGELFF.

The chain couples TRBV27 to TRBJ2-1, with a tentative D call TRBD2 (5 bases). Trimming stripped 4 bases from V and 4 bases from J, with 14 bases between. Germline CDR1 is MNHEY and CDR2 is SMNVEV (reference sequence). The CDR3 has 15 amino acids. The CDR3 is CASSSPGVPYNEQFF. CDR3 DNA: TGTGCCAGCAGTTCCCCCGGGGTTCCGTACAATGAGCAGTTCTTC.

This clone appeared once. The V call is TRBV28, the J call TRBJ2-2; 13 bases map to TRBD2. Per germline, CDR1 MDHEN and CDR2 SYDVKM. Unmatched junction bases numbered 5, after V lost 6 bases and J lost 4 bases. This CDR3 contains 16 residues. The CDR3: CASRGLAGRATGELFF. Written as DNA, the CDR3 is TGTGCCAGCAGGGGACTAGCGGGACGAGCCACCGGGGAGCTGTTTTTT. The full variable domain, in which reference TRBV28 and TRBJ2-2 provide the parts outside the CDR3, is DVKVTQSSRYLVKRTGEKVFLECVQDMDHENMFWYRQDPGLGLRLIYFSYDVKMKEKGDIPEGYSVSREKKERFSLILESASTNQTSMYLCASRGLAGRATGELFFGEGSRLTVL.

V gene TRBV28 combines with J gene TRBJ2-2; TRBD1 might be the D (6 bases). CDR3 length equals 12 residues. CDR1 is MDHEN and CDR2 is SYDVKM in the germline V gene. Trimming left V 9 bases short and J 5 bases short, with 10 bases between. The CDR3 region is CASCQGTGELFF. The CDR3 DNA follows: TGTGCCAGTTGCCAGGGGACCGGGGAGCTGTTTTTT.

The sample holds one count of this clone. This sequence joins TRBV14 and TRBJ2-7; TRBD2 matches at 8 bases. Germline CDR1 is SGHDN and CDR2 is FVKESK. With V trimmed by 2 bases and J by 2 bases, 5 bases remained unmatched. This CDR3 is built from 15 residues. In DNA form, the CDR3 reads TGTGCCAGCAGCCAACGGGTAGCGGGGCCCTACGAGCAGTACTTC. Translated: CASSQRVAGPYEQYF.

The chain combines TRBV5-4 with TRBJ2-1, with D possibly TRBD1 on 6 matching bases. V gave up 4 bases and J gave up 6 bases, with 11 bases separating them. Germline assignment: CDR1 SGHNT and CDR2 YYREEE (reference sequence). This CDR3 has 13 residues. CDR3 coding DNA: TGTGCCAGCAGCACAGGGTTCGGCAATGAGCAGTTCTTC. The encoded protein is CASSTGFGNEQFF.